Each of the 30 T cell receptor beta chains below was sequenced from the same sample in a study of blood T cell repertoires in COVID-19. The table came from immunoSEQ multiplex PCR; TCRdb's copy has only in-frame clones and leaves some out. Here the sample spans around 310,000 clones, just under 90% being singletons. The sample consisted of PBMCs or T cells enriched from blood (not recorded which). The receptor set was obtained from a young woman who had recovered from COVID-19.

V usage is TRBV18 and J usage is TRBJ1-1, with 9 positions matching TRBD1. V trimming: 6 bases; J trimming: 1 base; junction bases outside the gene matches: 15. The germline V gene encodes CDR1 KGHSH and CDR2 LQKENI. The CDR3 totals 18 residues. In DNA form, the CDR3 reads TGTGCCAGCTCCCGATTTCATGTTCCGGGACAGGGGAACACTGAAGCTTTCTTT. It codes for CASSRFHVPGQGNTEAFF. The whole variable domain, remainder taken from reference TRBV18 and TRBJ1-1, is NAGVMQNPRHLVRRRGQEARLRCSPMKGHSHVYWYRQLPEEGLKFMVYLQKENIIDESGMPKERFSAEFPKEGPSILRIQQVVRGDSAAYFCASSRFHVPGQGNTEAFFGQGTRLTVV.

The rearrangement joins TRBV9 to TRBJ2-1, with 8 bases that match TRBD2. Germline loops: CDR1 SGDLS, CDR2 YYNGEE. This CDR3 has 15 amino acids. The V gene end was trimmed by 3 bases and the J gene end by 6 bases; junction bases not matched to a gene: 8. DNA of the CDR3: TGTGCCAGCAGCGCCCGATCCGGGACTAGCAATGAGCAGTTCTTC. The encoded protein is CASSARSGTSNEQFF.

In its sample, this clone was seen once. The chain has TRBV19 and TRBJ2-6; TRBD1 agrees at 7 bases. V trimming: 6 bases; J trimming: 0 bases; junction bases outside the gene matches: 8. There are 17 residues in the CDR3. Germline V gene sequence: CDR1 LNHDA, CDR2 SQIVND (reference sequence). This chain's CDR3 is CASRNRPGGSGANVLTF. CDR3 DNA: TGTGCCAGTAGAAATCGACCAGGGGGCTCTGGGGCCAACGTCCTGACTTTC.

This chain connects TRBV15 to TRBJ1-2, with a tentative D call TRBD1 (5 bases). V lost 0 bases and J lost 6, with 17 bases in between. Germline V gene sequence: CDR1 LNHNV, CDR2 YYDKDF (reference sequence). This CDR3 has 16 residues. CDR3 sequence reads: CATSRDPTDVVDGYTF. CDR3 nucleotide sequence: TGTGCCACCAGCAGAGATCCGACAGACGTAGTTGATGGCTACACCTTC.

CDR3 nucleotide sequence: TGTGCCAGCAGTTTAGACGGGACAATGAGCAATCAGCCCCAGCATTTT. It yields the protein CASSLDGTMSNQPQHF. The V call is TRBV28, the J call TRBJ1-5, with D perhaps TRBD1 (6 bases). Germline V gives CDR1 MDHEN, CDR2 SYDVKM. The CDR3 loop spans 16 amino acids. Trimming took off 2 bases at V and 1 base at J, with 12 bases between the two ends. Using reference TRBV28 and TRBJ1-5 for the parts outside the CDR3, the full variable domain is DVKVTQSSRYLVKRTGEKVFLECVQDMDHENMFWYRQDPGLGLRLIYFSYDVKMKEKGDIPEGYSVSREKKERFSLILESASTNQTSMYLCASSLDGTMSNQPQHFGDGTRLSIL.

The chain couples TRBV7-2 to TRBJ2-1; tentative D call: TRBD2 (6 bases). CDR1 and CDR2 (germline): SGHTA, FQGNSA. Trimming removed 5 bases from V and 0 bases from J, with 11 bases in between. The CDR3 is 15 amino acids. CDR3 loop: CASSPTSSSYNEQFF. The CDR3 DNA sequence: TGTGCCAGCAGCCCGACTAGTAGCTCCTACAATGAGCAGTTCTTC.

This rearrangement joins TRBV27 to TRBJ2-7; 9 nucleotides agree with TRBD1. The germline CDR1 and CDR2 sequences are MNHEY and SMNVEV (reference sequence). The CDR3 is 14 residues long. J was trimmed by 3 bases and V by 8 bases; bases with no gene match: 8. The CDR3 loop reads CASYPSGQGYEQYF. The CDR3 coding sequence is TGTGCCAGCTACCCTTCGGGACAGGGCTACGAGCAGTACTTC.

The CDR3 spells CASLAGGLAKNIQYF. The DNA of the CDR3 is TGTGCCAGTTTAGCGGGGGGACTAGCCAAAAACATTCAGTACTTC. This chain links TRBV28 with TRBJ2-4, with 10 bases identical to TRBD2. CDR3 length: 15 amino acids. The ends lost 9 bases at V and 0 bases at J; junction bases unmatched: 5. Germline V gene lookup returns CDR1 MDHEN and CDR2 SYDVKM.

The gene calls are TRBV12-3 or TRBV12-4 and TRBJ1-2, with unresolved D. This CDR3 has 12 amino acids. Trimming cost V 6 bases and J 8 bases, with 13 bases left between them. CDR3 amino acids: CASSSHSWGYTF. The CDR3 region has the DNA TGTGCCAGCAGCTCACATTCCTGGGGCTACACCTTC.

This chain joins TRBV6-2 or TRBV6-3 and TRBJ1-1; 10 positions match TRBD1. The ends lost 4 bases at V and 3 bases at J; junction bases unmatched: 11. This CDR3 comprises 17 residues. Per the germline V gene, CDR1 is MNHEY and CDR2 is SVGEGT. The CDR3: CASSWGTGVVADTEAFF. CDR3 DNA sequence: TGTGCCAGCAGTTGGGGGACAGGGGTCGTCGCGGACACTGAAGCTTTCTTT.

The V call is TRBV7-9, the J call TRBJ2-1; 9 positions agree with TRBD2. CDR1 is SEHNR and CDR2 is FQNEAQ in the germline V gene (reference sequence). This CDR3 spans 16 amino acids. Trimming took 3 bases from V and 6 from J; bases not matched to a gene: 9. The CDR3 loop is CASSFGRGGRANEQFF. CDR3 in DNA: TGTGCCAGCAGCTTTGGTCGGGGCGGGAGGGCCAATGAGCAGTTCTTC.

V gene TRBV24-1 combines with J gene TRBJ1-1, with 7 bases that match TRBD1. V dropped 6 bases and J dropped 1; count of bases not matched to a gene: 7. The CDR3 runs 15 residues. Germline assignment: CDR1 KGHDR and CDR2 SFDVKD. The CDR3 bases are TGTGCCACCAGTATTCAGGCAGGGGGGAACACTGAAGCTTTCTTT. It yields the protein CATSIQAGGNTEAFF.

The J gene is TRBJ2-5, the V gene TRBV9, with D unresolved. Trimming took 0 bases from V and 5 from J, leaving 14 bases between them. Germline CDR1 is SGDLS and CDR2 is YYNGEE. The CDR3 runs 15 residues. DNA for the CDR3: TGTGCCAGCAGCGTAGTGTCCTCCCCCGGGGAGACCCAGTACTTC. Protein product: CASSVVSSPGETQYF.

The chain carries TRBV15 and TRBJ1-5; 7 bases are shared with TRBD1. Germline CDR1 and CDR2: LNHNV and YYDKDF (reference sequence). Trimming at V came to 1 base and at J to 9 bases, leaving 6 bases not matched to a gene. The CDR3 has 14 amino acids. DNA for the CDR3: TGTGCCACCAGCAGAGGACAGGGTACGGGGCCCCAGCATTTT. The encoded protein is CATSRGQGTGPQHF.

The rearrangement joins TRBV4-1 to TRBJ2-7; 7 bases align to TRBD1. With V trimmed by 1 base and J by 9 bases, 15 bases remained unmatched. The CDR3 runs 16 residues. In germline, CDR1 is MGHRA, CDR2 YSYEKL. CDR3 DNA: TGCGCCAGCAGCCAAGCCGGGGACAGTTCTCTACGAGGGCAGTACTTC. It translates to CASSQAGDSSLRGQYF.

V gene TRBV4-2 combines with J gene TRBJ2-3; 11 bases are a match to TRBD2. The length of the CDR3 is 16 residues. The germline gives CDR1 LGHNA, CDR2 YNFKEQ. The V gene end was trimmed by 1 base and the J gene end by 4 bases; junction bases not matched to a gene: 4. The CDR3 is CASSQVLLAGADTQYF. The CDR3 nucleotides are TGTGCCAGCAGCCAAGTGTTACTAGCGGGAGCAGATACGCAGTATTTT.

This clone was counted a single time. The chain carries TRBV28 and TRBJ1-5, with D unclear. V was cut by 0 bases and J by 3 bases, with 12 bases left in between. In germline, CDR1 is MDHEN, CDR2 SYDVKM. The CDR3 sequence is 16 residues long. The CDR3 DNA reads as TGTGCCAGCAGTTTATGGCGCTTACCGTCCAATCAGCCCCAGCATTTT. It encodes CASSLWRLPSNQPQHF.

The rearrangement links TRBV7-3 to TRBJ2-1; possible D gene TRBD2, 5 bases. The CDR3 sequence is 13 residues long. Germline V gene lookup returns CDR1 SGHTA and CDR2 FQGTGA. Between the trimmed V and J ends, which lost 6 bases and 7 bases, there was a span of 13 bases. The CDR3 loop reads CASRFPGGNEQFF. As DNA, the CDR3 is TGTGCCAGCAGGTTCCCCGGAGGAAATGAGCAGTTCTTC.

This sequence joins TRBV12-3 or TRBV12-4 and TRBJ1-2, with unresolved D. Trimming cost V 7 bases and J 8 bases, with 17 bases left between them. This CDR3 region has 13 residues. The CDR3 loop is CASIGVEIGGYTF. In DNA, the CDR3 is TGTGCCAGCATCGGGGTGGAAATCGGGGGCTACACCTTC.

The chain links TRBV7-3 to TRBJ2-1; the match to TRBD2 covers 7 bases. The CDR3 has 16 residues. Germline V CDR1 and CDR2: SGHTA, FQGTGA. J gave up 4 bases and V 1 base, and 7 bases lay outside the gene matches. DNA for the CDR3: TGTGCCAGCAGCTTAAGATCGGGACTAAAATACAATGAGCAGTTCTTC. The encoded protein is CASSLRSGLKYNEQFF.

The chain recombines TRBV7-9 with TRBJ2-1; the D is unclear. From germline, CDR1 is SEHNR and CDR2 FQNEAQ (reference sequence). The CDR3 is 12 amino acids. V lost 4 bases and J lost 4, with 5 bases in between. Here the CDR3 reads CASSSLYNEQFF. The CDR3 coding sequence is TGTGCCAGCAGCTCGTTGTACAATGAGCAGTTCTTC.

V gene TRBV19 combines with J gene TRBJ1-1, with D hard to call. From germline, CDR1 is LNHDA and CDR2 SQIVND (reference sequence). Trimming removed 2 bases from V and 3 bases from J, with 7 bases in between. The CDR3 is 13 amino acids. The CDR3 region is CASSINRYTEAFF. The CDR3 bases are TGTGCCAGTAGTATAAACAGATACACTGAAGCTTTCTTT. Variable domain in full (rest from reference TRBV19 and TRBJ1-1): DGGITQSPKYLFRKEGQNVTLSCEQNLNHDAMYWYRQDPGQGLRLIYYSQIVNDFQKGDIAEGYSVSREKKESFPLTVTSAQKNPTAFYLCASSINRYTEAFFGQGTRLTVV.

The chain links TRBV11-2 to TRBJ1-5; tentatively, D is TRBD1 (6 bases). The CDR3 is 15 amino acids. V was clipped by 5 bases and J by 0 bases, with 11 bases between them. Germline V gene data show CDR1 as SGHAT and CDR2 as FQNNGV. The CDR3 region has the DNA TGTGCCAGCAGCATCGGACAGAATAGCAATCAGCCCCAGCATTTT. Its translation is CASSIGQNSNQPQHF.

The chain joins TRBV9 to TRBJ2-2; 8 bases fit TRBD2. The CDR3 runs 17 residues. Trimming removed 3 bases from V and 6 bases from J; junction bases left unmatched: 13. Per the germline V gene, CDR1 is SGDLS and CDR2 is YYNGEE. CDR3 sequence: CASSEPASGRIAGELFF. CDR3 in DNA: TGTGCCAGCAGCGAGCCCGCCAGCGGGAGAATAGCCGGGGAGCTGTTTTTT.

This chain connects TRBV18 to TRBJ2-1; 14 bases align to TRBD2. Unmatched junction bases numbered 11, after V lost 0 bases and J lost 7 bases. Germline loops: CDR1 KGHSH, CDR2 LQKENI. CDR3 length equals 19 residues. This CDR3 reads CASSPPNPGLAGVRNEQFF. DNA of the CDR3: TGTGCCAGCTCACCACCGAACCCGGGACTAGCGGGAGTAAGGAATGAGCAGTTCTTC. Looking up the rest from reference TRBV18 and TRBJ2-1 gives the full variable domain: NAGVMQNPRHLVRRRGQEARLRCSPMKGHSHVYWYRQLPEEGLKFMVYLQKENIIDESGMPKERFSAEFPKEGPSILRIQQVVRGDSAAYFCASSPPNPGLAGVRNEQFFGPGTRLTVL.

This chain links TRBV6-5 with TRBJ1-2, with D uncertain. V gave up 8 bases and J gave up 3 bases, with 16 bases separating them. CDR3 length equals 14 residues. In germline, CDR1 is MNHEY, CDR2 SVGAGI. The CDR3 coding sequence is TGTGCCAGCCTCCGGAACTCCGGGGACTATGGCTACACCTTC. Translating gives CASLRNSGDYGYTF.

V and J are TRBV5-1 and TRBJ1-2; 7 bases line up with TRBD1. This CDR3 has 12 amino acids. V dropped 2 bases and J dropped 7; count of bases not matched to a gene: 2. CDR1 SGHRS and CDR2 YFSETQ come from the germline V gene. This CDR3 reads CASSFGTAGYTF. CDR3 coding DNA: TGCGCCAGCAGCTTCGGGACAGCTGGCTACACCTTC.

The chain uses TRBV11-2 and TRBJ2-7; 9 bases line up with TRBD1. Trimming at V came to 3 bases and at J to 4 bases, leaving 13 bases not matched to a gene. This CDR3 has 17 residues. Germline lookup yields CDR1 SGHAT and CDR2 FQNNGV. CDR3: CASSFPRSGTGKYEQYF. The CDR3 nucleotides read TGTGCCAGCAGCTTCCCCAGAAGTGGGACAGGGAAATACGAGCAGTACTTC.

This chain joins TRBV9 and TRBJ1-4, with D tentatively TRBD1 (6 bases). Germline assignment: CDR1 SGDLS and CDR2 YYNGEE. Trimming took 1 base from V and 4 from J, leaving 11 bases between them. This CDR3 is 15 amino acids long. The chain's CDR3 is CASSVTQGSNEKLFF. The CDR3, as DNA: TGTGCCAGCAGCGTAACGCAGGGGAGTAATGAAAAACTGTTTTTT.

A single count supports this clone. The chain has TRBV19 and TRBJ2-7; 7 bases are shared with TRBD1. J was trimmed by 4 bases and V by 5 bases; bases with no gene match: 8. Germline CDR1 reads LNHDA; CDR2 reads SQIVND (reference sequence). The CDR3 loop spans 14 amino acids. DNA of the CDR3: TGTGCCAGTAGTTCGGGGACAGCGCTATACGAGCAGTACTTC. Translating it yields CASSSGTALYEQYF.